Listed here are 28 T cell receptor beta chains from one sample, sequenced in a study of radiation and T cells in renal cell carcinoma. Time point reported: blood 2 weeks post-SBRT. Treatment here: 15 Gy SBRT to primary tumor, nephrectomy 4 weeks later. The table came from immunoSEQ multiplex PCR; TCRdb's copy has only in-frame clones and leaves some out. Seen here are around 86,000 clones, 86% observed once, and the top ten hold 22%. Specimen: blood, collected from a patient whose treatment included radiotherapy and nephrectomy. The receptors here all came from a woman aged 45-60 years with renal cell carcinoma.

The V gene is TRBV19, the J gene TRBJ2-1; TRBD2 agrees at 11 bases. The CDR3 covers 15 residues. The junction had 6 bases not matched to a gene; V was cut back by 7 bases and J by 4 bases. Germline V lookup: CDR1 LNHDA, CDR2 SQIVND (reference sequence). The CDR3 coding sequence is TGTGCCAGTACTCCGGGACTAGCGGTTTACAATGAGCAGTTCTTC. This sequence encodes CASTPGLAVYNEQFF.

The rearrangement uses TRBV15 and TRBJ2-1, with D possibly TRBD2 on 5 matching bases. Trimming cost V 0 bases and J 0 bases, with 12 bases left between them. Germline values: CDR1 LNHNV, CDR2 YYDKDF (reference sequence). The CDR3 consists of 17 residues. CDR3 sequence reads: CATSRDPPGSSYNEQFF. Written as DNA, the CDR3 is TGTGCCACCAGCAGAGACCCGCCGGGGAGCTCCTACAATGAGCAGTTCTTC. The full variable domain, with the rest looked up from reference TRBV15 and TRBJ2-1, is DAMVIQNPRYQVTQFGKPVTLSCSQTLNHNVMYWYQQKSSQAPKLLFHYYDKDFNNEADTPDNFQSRRPNTSFCFLDIRSPGLGDTAMYLCATSRDPPGSSYNEQFFGPGTRLTVL.

The chain uses TRBV29-1 and TRBJ1-2; D is unclear. CDR1 and CDR2 from the germline V gene are SQVTM and ANQGSEA. The CDR3 has 14 residues. Trimming cost V 4 bases and J 4 bases, with 16 bases left between them. The CDR3 sequence: CSVAVGTGLYGYTF. The CDR3 bases are TGCAGCGTTGCGGTGGGTACCGGCCTCTATGGCTACACCTTC.

CDR3 sequence (DNA): TGTGCCTGGAGCCTTGACATGGTTTCCAACACCGGGGAGCTGTTTTTT. Protein product: CAWSLDMVSNTGELFF. The chain links TRBV30 to TRBJ2-2; D gene uncertain. The CDR3 totals 16 residues. V lost 3 bases and J 2 bases, leaving 16 bases between the germline ends. In germline, CDR1 is GTSNPN, CDR2 SVGIG (reference sequence).

In nucleotides, the CDR3 is TGTGCCAGCACCCTATTACCCGGACAGGGGGAGACTGAAGCTTTCTTT. Protein product: CASTLLPGQGETEAFF. The chain uses TRBV27 and TRBJ1-1; 10 bases are a match to TRBD1. There are 16 residues in the CDR3. From germline, CDR1 is MNHEY and CDR2 SMNVEV (reference sequence). With V trimmed by 7 bases and J by 5 bases, 13 bases remained unmatched.

The chain uses TRBV19 and TRBJ1-4, with 7 bases that match TRBD1. Germline lookup yields CDR1 LNHDA and CDR2 SQIVND (reference sequence). The CDR3 is 15 residues long. The trim removed 6 bases at V and 5 bases at J, leaving 9 bases unmatched. The CDR3 nucleotides are TGTGCCAGTAGGGGGCAACAGGGGACGAATGAAAAACTGTTTTTT. Translated: CASRGQQGTNEKLFF.

This chain joins TRBV7-9 and TRBJ1-6, with D hard to call. The CDR3 consists of 17 residues. Germline loops: CDR1 SEHNR, CDR2 FQNEAQ (reference sequence). Trimming cost V 3 bases and J 7 bases, with 19 bases left between them. CDR3 DNA sequence: TGTGCCAGCAGCTTTGATCGGGGTATCTCCCAAAATTCACCCCTCCACTTT. It specifies CASSFDRGISQNSPLHF.

The chain uses TRBV11-2 and TRBJ2-4, with unresolved D. V was shortened by 3 bases and J by 2 bases, with 11 bases between the two germline ends. The CDR3 covers 15 residues. Per the germline V gene, CDR1 is SGHAT and CDR2 is FQNNGV. CDR3 nucleotide sequence: TGTGCCAGCAGCTTGATTGCGGTAACCAAAAACATTCAGTACTTC. Protein: CASSLIAVTKNIQYF.

This rearrangement joins TRBV4-3 to TRBJ2-7; tentatively, D is TRBD2 (5 bases). Germline CDR1 LGHNA, CDR2 YSLEER. V was trimmed by 5 bases and J by 0 bases, leaving 14 bases between them. The CDR3 spans 15 residues. In DNA, the CDR3 is TGCGCCAGCAGCGAGGGCAGGAGTTCCTCCTACGAGCAGTACTTC. Translating it yields CASSEGRSSSYEQYF.

This rearrangement joins TRBV15 to TRBJ2-1; 9 nucleotides match TRBD1. With V trimmed by 0 bases and J by 6 bases, 6 bases remained unmatched. Germline V CDR1 and CDR2: LNHNV, YYDKDF (reference sequence). The CDR3 length is 16 residues. CDR3 coding DNA: TGTGCCACCAGCAGAGAGAGACAGGGGGTTTTCAATGAGCAGTTCTTC. It encodes CATSRERQGVFNEQFF. Based on the CDR3 plus reference TRBV15 and TRBJ2-1, the full variable domain is DAMVIQNPRYQVTQFGKPVTLSCSQTLNHNVMYWYQQKSSQAPKLLFHYYDKDFNNEADTPDNFQSRRPNTSFCFLDIRSPGLGDTAMYLCATSRERQGVFNEQFFGPGTRLTVL.

The gene calls are TRBV10-3 and TRBJ2-1, with 8 bases that match TRBD1. This CDR3 has 14 residues. Germline assignment: CDR1 ENHRY and CDR2 SYGVKD. V was pared by 6 bases and J by 2 bases, with 3 bases of the junction left unmatched. The CDR3 region is CAIRDREAYNEQFF. CDR3 coding DNA: TGTGCCATCAGGGACAGGGAGGCCTACAATGAGCAGTTCTTC.

This clone has only one observation. The chain has TRBV7-9 and TRBJ2-3; D might be TRBD2 (5 bases). Germline V gene sequence: CDR1 SEHNR, CDR2 FQNEAQ (reference sequence). CDR3 length: 13 amino acids. V was shortened by 5 bases and J by 1 base, with 7 bases between the two germline ends. The CDR3 DNA reads as TGTGCCAGCAGCCGTAGCGGCACAGATACGCAGTATTTT. It encodes CASSRSGTDTQYF.

This sequence joins TRBV4-2 and TRBJ2-1; D remains ambiguous. CDR1 LGHNA and CDR2 YNFKEQ come from the germline V gene. The CDR3 is 17 residues long. V gave up 0 bases and J gave up 0 bases, with 12 bases separating them. CDR3 DNA sequence: TGTGCCAGCAGCCAAGATTATCGTCTTCGCTCCTACAATGAGCAGTTCTTC. Translation gives CASSQDYRLRSYNEQFF.

For the CDR3, the DNA is TGTGCCAGCAGCTTAGGCAGGGTACCTGGAAACACCATATATTTT. Translating gives CASSLGRVPGNTIYF. J is TRBJ1-3 and V is TRBV11-2, with D maybe TRBD1 (5 bases). Germline lookup yields CDR1 SGHAT and CDR2 FQNNGV. This CDR3 is built from 15 residues. With 1 base removed from V and 2 bases from J, the gap between germline ends came to 9 bases.

The chain combines TRBV7-2 with TRBJ2-4, with 12 bases identical to TRBD2. The CDR3 runs to 19 residues. Losses at the gene ends were 2 bases for V and 1 base for J; bases not matched to a gene: 9. Germline lookup yields CDR1 SGHTA and CDR2 FQGNSA. The chain's CDR3 is CASSLRASGGAGAKNIQYF. CDR3 DNA sequence: TGTGCCAGCAGCTTACGTGCTAGCGGGGGGGCCGGGGCCAAAAACATTCAGTACTTC.

This sequence joins TRBV5-6 and TRBJ2-3; D unresolved. Trimming shortened V by 0 bases and J by 3 bases, and 8 bases separated the two germline ends. Germline-derived CDR1 and CDR2 are SGHDT and YYEEEE. CDR3 length equals 14 residues. CDR3 bases: TGTGCCAGCAGCTTGGGGACGGAGACAGATACGCAGTATTTT. It is translated as CASSLGTETDTQYF.

This rearrangement joins TRBV11-2 to TRBJ2-5; D uncertain. The CDR3 contains 14 residues. The ends were cut back, 0 bases at V and 2 bases at J, with 7 bases in the middle. Looked up from germline, CDR1 is SGHAT and CDR2 is FQNNGV. CDR3 coding DNA: TGTGCCAGCAGCTTAGATTTCCTACAAGAGACCCAGTACTTC. Translating gives CASSLDFLQETQYF.

The chain recombines TRBV7-2 with TRBJ2-5; D is ambiguous. CDR3 length equals 12 residues. Germline loops: CDR1 SGHTA, CDR2 FQGNSA. V lost 1 base and J 4 bases, leaving 4 bases between the germline ends. CDR3 coding DNA: TGTGCCAGCAGCTTAGGAGCAGAGACCCAGTACTTC. Protein sequence: CASSLGAETQYF.

This chain connects TRBV7-8 to TRBJ2-7, with D perhaps TRBD1 or TRBD2 (6 bases each). Germline assignment: CDR1 SGHVS and CDR2 FQNEAQ. The CDR3 is 14 residues long. The ends were cut back, 5 bases at V and 3 bases at J, with 14 bases in the middle. The CDR3 spells CASSPWGADYEQYF. As DNA, the CDR3 is TGTGCCAGCAGCCCCTGGGGGGCGGACTACGAGCAGTACTTC.

The rearrangement uses TRBV6-8 and TRBJ2-3; D ambiguous. V was clipped by 4 bases and J by 3 bases, with 8 bases between them. There are 13 residues in the CDR3. Germline CDR1 MNHGY, CDR2 SAAAGT. CDR3 nucleotides: TGTGCCAGCAGTTGTGTGGCAACAGATACGCAGTATTTT. Its translation: CASSCVATDTQYF.

The rearrangement uses TRBV14 and TRBJ2-5; 9 positions agree with TRBD2. Germline-derived CDR1 and CDR2 are SGHDN and FVKESK. The J segment lost 1 base and the V segment lost 5 bases, leaving 11 bases of the junction unmatched. The CDR3 consists of 17 residues. CDR3 residues: CASSTRSTSGLQETQYF. The CDR3 nucleotides are TGTGCCAGCAGCACTCGCTCAACTAGCGGGCTCCAAGAGACCCAGTACTTC.

This clone was counted only a few times. The genes are TRBV4-3 and TRBJ1-1, with 10 bases that match TRBD1. Germline V gene lookup returns CDR1 LGHNA and CDR2 YSLEER. CDR3 length: 15 residues. V gave up 1 base and J gave up 4 bases; unmatched junction bases: 3. The chain's CDR3 is CASSQGRDRGTEAFF. Here the CDR3 DNA reads TGCGCCAGCAGCCAAGGGAGGGACAGGGGCACTGAAGCTTTCTTT.

The chain combines TRBV28 with TRBJ1-1, with no clear D. Trimming removed 3 bases from V and 5 bases from J, with 13 bases in between. In germline, CDR1 is MDHEN, CDR2 SYDVKM. This CDR3 spans 14 amino acids. CDR3 region: CASSFVGLETEAFF. CDR3 nucleotide sequence: TGTGCCAGCAGTTTTGTGGGATTGGAGACTGAAGCTTTCTTT.

By its share, this clone is medium-sized. This rearrangement joins TRBV2 to TRBJ2-3, with D possibly matching TRBD1 (6 bases). V gave up 7 bases and J gave up 0 bases, with 14 bases separating them. This CDR3 region has 15 residues. Germline values: CDR1 SNHLY, CDR2 FYNNEI. The CDR3 protein is CASIDRDTSTDTQYF. CDR3 DNA sequence: TGTGCCAGCATCGACCGGGACACCAGCACAGATACGCAGTATTTT.

The V call is TRBV27, the J call TRBJ2-3, with TRBD2 identical over 13 bases. The CDR3 length is 17 residues. Losses at the gene ends were 6 bases for V and 2 bases for J; bases not matched to a gene: 8. CDR1 is MNHEY, CDR2 SMNVEV, per germline (reference sequence). CDR3 loop: CASSLLGLAGDTDTQYF. CDR3 sequence (DNA): TGTGCCAGCAGCCTACTCGGACTAGCGGGAGACACAGATACGCAGTATTTT.

The V gene is TRBV5-1, the J gene TRBJ2-1, with D perhaps TRBD2 (5 bases). V was pared by 3 bases and J by 6 bases, with 13 bases between. CDR3 length: 14 residues. Germline CDR1 SGHRS, CDR2 YFSETQ. CDR3 nucleotide sequence: TGCGCCAGCAGCTCGGGAAGCGTAGGCAATGAGCAGTTCTTC. This encodes CASSSGSVGNEQFF.

V usage is TRBV20-1 and J usage is TRBJ2-7; TRBD2 is a possible D gene (6 bases). V was pared by 2 bases and J by 5 bases, with 7 bases between. CDR3 size: 11 residues. In germline, CDR1 is DFQATT, CDR2 SNEGSKA (reference sequence). The CDR3 reads CSARTGDEQYF. DNA for the CDR3: TGCAGTGCTAGAACGGGGGACGAGCAGTACTTC.

V is TRBV7-2 and J is TRBJ1-5, with a possible D match to TRBD1 (5 bases). The CDR3 consists of 15 residues. Germline CDR1 reads SGHTA; CDR2 reads FQGNSA. V was trimmed by 0 bases and J by 0 bases, leaving 6 bases between them. The CDR3 DNA reads TGTGCCAGCAGCTTAGCGGGGGATAGCAATCAGCCCCAGCATTTT. Its protein is CASSLAGDSNQPQHF. Using reference TRBV7-2 and TRBJ1-5 for the parts outside the CDR3, the full variable domain is GAGVSQSPSNKVTEKGKDVELRCDPISGHTALYWYRQSLGQGLEFLIYFQGNSAPDKSGLPSDRFSAERTGGSVSTLTIQRTQQEDSAVYLCASSLAGDSNQPQHFGDGTRLSIL.